This is a list of T cell receptor beta chains from one sample in a study of post-analysis software for immune sequencing data. Each CDR3 protein is one row after TCRdb ran MiXCR on the PCR reads. The sample includes hundreds of thousands of distinct CDR3 sequences, about 60% of them seen just once. Sequencing input: blood. These TCRs come from a girl aged 2-10 years with multiple sclerosis. Both conserved end residues are part of each CDR3. D genes are given only for firm matches. Some rows mark clone size as missing; the rest say once, few, many or name a class of expanded clone.

d_call clone_size j_call v_call cdr3_nt cdr3_aa
TRBD1 few TRBJ1-1 TRBV5-1 TGCGCCAGCAGTACCGGGACAGCGAACACTGAAGCTTTCTTT CASSTGTANTEAFF
TRBD2 once TRBJ2-5 TRBV5-6 TGTGCCAGCAGCTTGGGCCCAGGCGGGGGAATACAAGAGACCCAGTACTTC CASSLGPGGGIQETQYF
NA few TRBJ2-7 TRBV7-9 TGTGCCAGCAGCTCCGGGTCCCACGAGCAGTACTTC CASSSGSHEQYF
NA NA TRBJ2-7 TRBV5-1 TGCACCAGCAGCTTGATCACCGACAAGAGCGCCTCCTACGAGCAGTACTTC CTSSLITDKSASYEQYF
TRBD2 NA TRBJ2-7 TRBV2 TGTGCCAGCCGGGGACTAGCGCGGGAGCAGTACTTC CASRGLAREQYF
NA NA TRBJ1-1 TRBV3-1 TGTGCCAGCAGCCAAGTTGGCGGGGAAACTGAAGCTTTCTTT CASSQVGGETEAFF
NA NA TRBJ2-7 TRBV14 TGTGCCAGCAGCCATGGCCGGGGCTACGAGCAGTACTTC CASSHGRGYEQYF
NA few TRBJ2-4 TRBV15 TGTGCCACCAGCAGTGGCACACTAGCCAAAAACATTCAGTACTTC CATSSGTLAKNIQYF
NA NA TRBJ1-2 TRBV9 TGTGCCAGCAGCAGCGAACCCTTGAGCTATGGCTACACCTTC CASSSEPLSYGYTF
NA few TRBJ2-3 TRBV30 TGTGCCTGGAGAGGCCCCACAGATACGCAGTATTTT CAWRGPTDTQYF
NA NA TRBJ2-3 TRBV20-1 TGCAGTGCTAGCGGGACCACCGTATCAGATACGCAGTATTTT CSASGTTVSDTQYF
NA NA TRBJ2-4 TRBV5-1 TGCGCCAGCAGCTTGTCCTTGGAAGGGGGGTACGAACAGTACTTC CASSLSLEGGYEQYF
NA NA TRBJ1-1 TRBV5-1 TGCGCCAGCAGCTTGGCGTGGAACACCGAAGCTTTCTTT CASSLAWNTEAFF
NA NA TRBJ1-5 TRBV24-1 TGTGCCACCAGTGATCCATCGACAGGAGGTCAGCCCCAGCATTTT CATSDPSTGGQPQHF
TRBD2 once TRBJ2-3 TRBV29-1 TGCAGCGGGTGGACTAGCGGGAGAGGGATGGGCACAGATACGCAGTATTTT CSGWTSGRGMGTDTQYF
TRBD2 few TRBJ2-5 TRBV7-2 TGTGCCAGCAGTCCCGCTTGGGCGCGGGAGTCCCCAGAGACCCAGTACTTC CASSPAWARESPETQYF
NA NA TRBJ2-3 TRBV27 TGTGCCAGCAGTTCCCACACAGGGAAGACGCAGTATTTT CASSSHTGKTQYF
NA few TRBJ2-2 TRBV5-1 TGCGCCAGCCGACAGATGAACACCGGGGAGCTGTTTTTT CASRQMNTGELFF
NA few TRBJ2-1 TRBV20-1 TGCAGTGCTAGAGGAATATGGGACAATGAGCAGTTCTTC CSARGIWDNEQFF
TRBD2 NA TRBJ2-3 TRBV7-6 TGTGCCAGCAGCCCCGGGACTAGCGGGGGCTGGGTCACAGATACGCAGTATTTT CASSPGTSGGWVTDTQYF
TRBD2 NA TRBJ2-3 TRBV2 TGTGCCAGCAGGACTAGCGGAAACACAGATACGCAGTATTTT CASRTSGNTDTQYF
TRBD1 NA TRBJ1-1 TRBV10-3 TGTGCCATCAGTGTACAGGGGGCTCGAACTGAAGCTTTCTTT CAISVQGARTEAFF
NA NA TRBJ1-4 TRBV21-1 TGTGCCAGCAGCAAACCAGGGGGCGAAAATGAAAAACTGTTTTTT CASSKPGGENEKLFF
TRBD2 NA TRBJ2-5 TRBV20-1 TGCAGTGCTCAGACTAGCGGGAAGTCATTGAGAGAGACCCAGTACTTC CSAQTSGKSLRETQYF
NA NA TRBJ2-7 TRBV15 TGTGCCACCAGCAGAACAGGGAAGCTCTACGAGCAGTACTTC CATSRTGKLYEQYF
NA once TRBJ1-3 TRBV5-1 TGCGCCAGCAGCTTGACCCCTCCTGACACTAACTCTGGAAACACCATATATTTT CASSLTPPDTNSGNTIYF
NA few TRBJ1-5 TRBV10-3 TGTGCCATCAGTGAGACGGGGCGGAATCAGCCCCAGCATTTT CAISETGRNQPQHF
NA few TRBJ2-5 TRBV20-1 TGCAGTGCTAGTGGCCCTCGAACTAGTACGAGAGAGACCCAGTACTTC CSASGPRTSTRETQYF
NA NA TRBJ2-1 TRBV12-3/TRBV12-4 TGTGCCAGCAGTTTAGCGCTCCTATCCAATGAGCAGTTCTTC CASSLALLSNEQFF
TRBD1 NA TRBJ2-1 TRBV9 TGTGCCAGCAGCGTCCGGGACAGGGAAGGGAATGAGCAGTTCTTC CASSVRDREGNEQFF
TRBD2 NA TRBJ2-7 TRBV5-1 TGCGCCAGCAGCTACGACAGGGCTCTAGCGGGAGGAGGGGAGCAGTACTTC CASSYDRALAGGGEQYF